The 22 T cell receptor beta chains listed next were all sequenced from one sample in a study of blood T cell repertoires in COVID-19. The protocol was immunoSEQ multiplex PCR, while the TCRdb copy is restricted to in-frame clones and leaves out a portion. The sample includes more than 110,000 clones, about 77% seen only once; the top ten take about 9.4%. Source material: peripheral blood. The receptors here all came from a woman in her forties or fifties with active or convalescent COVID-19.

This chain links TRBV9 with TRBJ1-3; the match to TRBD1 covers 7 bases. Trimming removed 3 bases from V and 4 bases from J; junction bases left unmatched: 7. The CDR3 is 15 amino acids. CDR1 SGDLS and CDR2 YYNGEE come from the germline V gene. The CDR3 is CASSASRGTGNTIYF. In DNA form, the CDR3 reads TGTGCCAGCAGCGCATCCAGGGGGACAGGAAACACCATATATTTT.

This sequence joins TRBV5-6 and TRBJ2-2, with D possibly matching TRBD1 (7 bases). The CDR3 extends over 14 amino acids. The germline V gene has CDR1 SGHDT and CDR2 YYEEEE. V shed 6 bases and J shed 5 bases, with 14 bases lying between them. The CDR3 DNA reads TGTGCCAGCACCTGGACAGGAGGGACCGGGGAGCTGTTTTTT. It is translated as CASTWTGGTGELFF. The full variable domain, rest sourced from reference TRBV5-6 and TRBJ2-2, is DAGVTQSPTHLIKTRGQQVTLRCSPKSGHDTVSWYQQALGQGPQFIFQYYEEEERQRGNFPDRFSGHQFPNYSSELNVNALLLGDSALYLCASTWTGGTGELFFGEGSRLTVL.

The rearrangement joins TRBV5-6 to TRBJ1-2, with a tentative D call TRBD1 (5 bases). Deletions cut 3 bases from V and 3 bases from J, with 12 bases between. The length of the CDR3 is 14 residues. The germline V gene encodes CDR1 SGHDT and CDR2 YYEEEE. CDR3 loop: CASSSLGGDYGYTF. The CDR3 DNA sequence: TGTGCCAGCAGCTCCCTGGGAGGGGACTATGGCTACACCTTC.

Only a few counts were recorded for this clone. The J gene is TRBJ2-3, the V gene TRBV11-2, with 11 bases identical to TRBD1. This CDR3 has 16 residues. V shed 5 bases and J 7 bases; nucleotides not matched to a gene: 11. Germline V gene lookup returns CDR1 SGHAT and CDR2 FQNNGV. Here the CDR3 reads CASSRGRDRGTNTQYF. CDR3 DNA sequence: TGTGCCAGCAGCCGAGGCCGGGACAGGGGGACGAATACGCAGTATTTT.

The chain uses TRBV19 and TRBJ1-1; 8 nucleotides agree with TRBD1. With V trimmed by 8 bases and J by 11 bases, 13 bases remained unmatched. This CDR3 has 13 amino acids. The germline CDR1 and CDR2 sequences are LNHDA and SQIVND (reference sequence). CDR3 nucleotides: TGTGCCAGTGAAGGACAGGGCCCCTCCTCGGCTTTCTTT. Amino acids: CASEGQGPSSAFF. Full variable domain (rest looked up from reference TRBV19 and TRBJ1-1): DGGITQSPKYLFRKEGQNVTLSCEQNLNHDAMYWYRQDPGQGLRLIYYSQIVNDFQKGDIAEGYSVSREKKESFPLTVTSAQKNPTAFYLCASEGQGPSSAFFGQGTRLTVV.

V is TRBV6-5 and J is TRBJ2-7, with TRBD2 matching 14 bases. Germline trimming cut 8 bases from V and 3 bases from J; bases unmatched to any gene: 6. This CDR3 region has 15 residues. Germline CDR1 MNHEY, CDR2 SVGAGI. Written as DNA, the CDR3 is TGTGCCAGCGATCCCGGGACTAGCGGGAGCTACGAGCAGTACTTC. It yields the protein CASDPGTSGSYEQYF.

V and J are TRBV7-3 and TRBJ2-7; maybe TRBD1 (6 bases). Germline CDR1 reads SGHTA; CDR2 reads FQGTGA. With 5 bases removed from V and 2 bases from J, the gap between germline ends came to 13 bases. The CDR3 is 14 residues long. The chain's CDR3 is CASSPGRGTYEQYF. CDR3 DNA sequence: TGTGCCAGCAGCCCGGGCAGGGGAACCTACGAGCAGTACTTC.

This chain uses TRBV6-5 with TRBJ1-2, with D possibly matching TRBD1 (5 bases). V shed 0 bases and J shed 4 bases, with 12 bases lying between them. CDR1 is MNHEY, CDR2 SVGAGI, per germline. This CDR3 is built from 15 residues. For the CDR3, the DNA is TGTGCCAGCAGTTACTCGGCAGGGTCGAGCTATGGCTACACCTTC. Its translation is CASSYSAGSSYGYTF.

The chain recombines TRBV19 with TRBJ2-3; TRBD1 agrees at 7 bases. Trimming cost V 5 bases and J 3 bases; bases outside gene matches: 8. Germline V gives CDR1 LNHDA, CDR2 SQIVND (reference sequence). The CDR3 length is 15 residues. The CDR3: CASSPRGPVTDTQYF. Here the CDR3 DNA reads TGTGCCAGTAGTCCTAGGGGGCCGGTGACAGATACGCAGTATTTT.

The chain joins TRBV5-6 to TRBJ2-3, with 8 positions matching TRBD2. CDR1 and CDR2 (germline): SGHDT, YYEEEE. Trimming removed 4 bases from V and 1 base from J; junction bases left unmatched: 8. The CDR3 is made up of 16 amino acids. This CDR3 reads CASSIVAGMGTDTQYF. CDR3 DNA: TGTGCCAGCAGCATCGTAGCGGGAATGGGCACAGATACGCAGTATTTT.

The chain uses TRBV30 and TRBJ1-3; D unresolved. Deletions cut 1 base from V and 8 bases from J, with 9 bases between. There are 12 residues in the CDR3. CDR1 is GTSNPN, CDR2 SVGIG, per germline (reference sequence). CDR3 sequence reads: CAWSGSADTIYF. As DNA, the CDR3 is TGTGCCTGGAGTGGTTCGGCGGACACCATATATTTT.

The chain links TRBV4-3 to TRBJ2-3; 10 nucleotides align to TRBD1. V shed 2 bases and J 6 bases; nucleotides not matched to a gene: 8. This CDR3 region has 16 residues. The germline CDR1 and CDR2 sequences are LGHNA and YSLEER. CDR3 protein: CASSQSGQGSYDTQYF. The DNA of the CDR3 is TGCGCCAGCAGCCAATCGGGACAGGGGTCCTACGATACGCAGTATTTT.

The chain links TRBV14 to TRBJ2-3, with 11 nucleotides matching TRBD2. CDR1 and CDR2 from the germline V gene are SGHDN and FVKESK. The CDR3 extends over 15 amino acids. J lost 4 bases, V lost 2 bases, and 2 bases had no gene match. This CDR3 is CASSQLAGGPDTQYF. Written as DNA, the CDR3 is TGTGCCAGCAGCCAACTAGCGGGGGGCCCAGATACGCAGTATTTT. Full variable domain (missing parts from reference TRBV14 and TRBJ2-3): EAGVTQFPSHSVIEKGQTVTLRCDPISGHDNLYWYRRVMGKEIKFLLHFVKESKQDESGMPNNRFLAERTGGTYSTLKVQPAELEDSGVYFCASSQLAGGPDTQYFGPGTRLTVL.

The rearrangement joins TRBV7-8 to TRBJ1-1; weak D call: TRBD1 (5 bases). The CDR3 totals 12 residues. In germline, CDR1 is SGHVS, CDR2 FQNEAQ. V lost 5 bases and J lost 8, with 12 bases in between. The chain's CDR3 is CASSHSRTEAFF. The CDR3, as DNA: TGTGCCAGCAGCCACTCTCGGACAGAAGCTTTCTTT.

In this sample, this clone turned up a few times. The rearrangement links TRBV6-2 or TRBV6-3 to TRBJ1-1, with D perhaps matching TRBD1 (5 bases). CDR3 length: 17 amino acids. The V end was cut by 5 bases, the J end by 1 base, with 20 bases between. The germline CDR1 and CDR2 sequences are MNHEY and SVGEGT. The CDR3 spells CASSGGIRRTQNTEAFF. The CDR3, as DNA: TGTGCCAGCAGTGGAGGGATCAGACGGACACAGAACACTGAAGCTTTCTTT.

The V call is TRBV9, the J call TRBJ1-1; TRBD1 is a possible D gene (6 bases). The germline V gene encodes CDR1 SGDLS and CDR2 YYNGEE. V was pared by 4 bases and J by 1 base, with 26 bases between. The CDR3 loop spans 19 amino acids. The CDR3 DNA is TGTGCCAGCAGCCCATCCCCTACCACAGGGATAGGAAGGAACACTGAAGCTTTCTTT. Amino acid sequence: CASSPSPTTGIGRNTEAFF.

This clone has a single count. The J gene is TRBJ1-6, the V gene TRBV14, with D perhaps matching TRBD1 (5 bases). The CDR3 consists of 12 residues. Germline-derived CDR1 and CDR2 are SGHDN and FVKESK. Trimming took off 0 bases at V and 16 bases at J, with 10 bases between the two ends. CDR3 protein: CASSQDTGGLHF. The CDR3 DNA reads TGTGCCAGCAGCCAAGACACGGGGGGACTCCACTTT.

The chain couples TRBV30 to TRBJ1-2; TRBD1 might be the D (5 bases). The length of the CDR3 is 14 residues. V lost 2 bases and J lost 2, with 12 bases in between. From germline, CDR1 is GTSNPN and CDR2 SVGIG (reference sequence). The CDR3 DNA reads TGTGCCTGGAGTCTCGGGGGGAGAAACTATGGCTACACCTTC. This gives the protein CAWSLGGRNYGYTF.

The chain's CDR3 is CASSPPTAYSNQPQHF. The CDR3 DNA is TGTGCCAGCAGCCCACCGACAGCCTATAGCAATCAGCCCCAGCATTTT. V usage is TRBV7-9 and J usage is TRBJ1-5; possible D gene TRBD1, 5 bases. Per the germline V gene, CDR1 is SEHNR and CDR2 is FQNEAQ (reference sequence). This CDR3 region has 16 residues. Trimming left V 5 bases short and J 0 bases short, with 14 bases between.

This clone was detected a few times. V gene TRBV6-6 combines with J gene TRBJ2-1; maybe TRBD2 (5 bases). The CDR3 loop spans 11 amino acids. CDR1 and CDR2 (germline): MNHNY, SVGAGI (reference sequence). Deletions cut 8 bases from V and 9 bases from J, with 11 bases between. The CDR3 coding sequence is TGTGCCAGCTATGGGGAGACTGAGCAGTTCTTC. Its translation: CASYGETEQFF.

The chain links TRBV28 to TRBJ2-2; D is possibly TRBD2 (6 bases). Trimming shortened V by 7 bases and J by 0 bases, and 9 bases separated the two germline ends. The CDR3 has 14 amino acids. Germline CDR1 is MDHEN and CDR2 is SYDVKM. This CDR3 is CASKGLSNTGELFF. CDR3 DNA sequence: TGTGCCAGCAAAGGACTATCGAACACCGGGGAGCTGTTTTTT. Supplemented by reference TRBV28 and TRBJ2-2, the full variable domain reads DVKVTQSSRYLVKRTGEKVFLECVQDMDHENMFWYRQDPGLGLRLIYFSYDVKMKEKGDIPEGYSVSREKKERFSLILESASTNQTSMYLCASKGLSNTGELFFGEGSRLTVL.

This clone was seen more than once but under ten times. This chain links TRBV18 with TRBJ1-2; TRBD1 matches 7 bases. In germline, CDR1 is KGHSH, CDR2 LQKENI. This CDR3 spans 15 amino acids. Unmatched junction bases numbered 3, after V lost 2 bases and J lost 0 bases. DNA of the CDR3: TGTGCCAGCTCACCATCGGGGACAGCTAACTATGGCTACACCTTC. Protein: CASSPSGTANYGYTF.